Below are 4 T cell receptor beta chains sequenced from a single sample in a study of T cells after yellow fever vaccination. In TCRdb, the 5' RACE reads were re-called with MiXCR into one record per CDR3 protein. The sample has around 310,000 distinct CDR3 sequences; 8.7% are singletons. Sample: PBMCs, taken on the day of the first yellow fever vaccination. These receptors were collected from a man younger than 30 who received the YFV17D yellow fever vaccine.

The CDR3 reads CASGLQGAFGYTF. The CDR3 DNA reads TGCGCCAGCGGGTTACAGGGGGCGTTTGGCTACACCTTC. The chain uses TRBV4-3 and TRBJ1-2; 9 nucleotides agree with TRBD1. The junction had 8 bases not matched to a gene; V was cut back by 8 bases and J by 7 bases. Per the germline V gene, CDR1 is LGHNA and CDR2 is YSLEER. This CDR3 has 13 amino acids.

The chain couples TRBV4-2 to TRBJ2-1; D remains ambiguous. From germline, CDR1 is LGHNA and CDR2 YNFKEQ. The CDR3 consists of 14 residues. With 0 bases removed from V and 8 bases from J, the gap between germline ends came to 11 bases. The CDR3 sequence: CASSQEGSTDEQFF. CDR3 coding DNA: TGTGCCAGCAGCCAAGAGGGATCTACTGATGAGCAGTTCTTC.

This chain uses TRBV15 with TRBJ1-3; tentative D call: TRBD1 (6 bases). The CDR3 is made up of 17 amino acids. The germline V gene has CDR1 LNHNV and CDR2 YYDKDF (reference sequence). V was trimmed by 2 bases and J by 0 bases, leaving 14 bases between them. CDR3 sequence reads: CATSRSQGRASGNTIYF. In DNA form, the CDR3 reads TGTGCCACCAGCAGATCACAGGGTAGGGCCTCTGGAAACACCATATATTTT.

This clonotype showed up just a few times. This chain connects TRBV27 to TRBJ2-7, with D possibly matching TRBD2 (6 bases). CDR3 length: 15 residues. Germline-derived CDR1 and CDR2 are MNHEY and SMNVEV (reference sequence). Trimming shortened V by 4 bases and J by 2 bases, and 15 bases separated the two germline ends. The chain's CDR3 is CASSSAGTPAYEQYF. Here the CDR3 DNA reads TGTGCCAGCAGTTCGGCCGGGACTCCTGCCTACGAGCAGTACTTC.